This paragraph covers one TCR beta chain sequence. V was clipped by 1 base and J by 5 bases, with 21 bases between them. The CDR3 has 17 residues. This record comes from a study of CD8 T cells in Susac syndrome. Reverse transcription of roughly 0.5 to 1 ug RNA was carried out with random hexamers. TCRdb used MiXCR to reprocess the immunoSEQ multiplex PCR reads, holding one entry per CDR3 protein. The table records a few hundred thousand distinct CDR3 sequences, approximately 90% of them present only once. This sequence originates from a human donor with multiple sclerosis. Sequences were obtained from CD8+ T cells from PBMCs. The V gene is TRBV12-3 or TRBV12-4, the J gene TRBJ2-7; D remains ambiguous. This chain's CDR3 is CASSLGALGIVVHEQYF. The DNA of the CDR3 is TGTGCCAGCAGTTTAGGCGCGTTGGGGATCGTAGTCCACGAGCAGTACTTC.